Shown below are 24 T cell receptor beta chains from a single sample sequenced in a study of T-cell memory formation after mild COVID-19. TCRdb analysed the 5' RACE reads with MiXCR anew, one entry per CDR3 protein. The sample lists 280,000 or so distinct CDR3 sequences; around 8% were seen once. Sequenced sample: PBMCs or a T cell subset sorted from them (not recorded which). Source of these receptors: a man between 18 and 29 years old who had mild COVID-19 (a few samples of this study predate the infection). Cell type and time point are not known.

This chain links TRBV9 with TRBJ2-7; unclear D gene. This CDR3 has 15 residues. V lost 1 base, J lost 0 bases, and 11 bases lay in between. Germline-derived CDR1 and CDR2 are SGDLS and YYNGEE. The CDR3 nucleotides read TGTGCCAGCAGCGTATACCCAGCTTCCTCCTACGAGCAGTACTTC. It codes for CASSVYPASSYEQYF.

This clonotype was recorded a few times. V and J are TRBV7-9 and TRBJ2-3; TRBD2 aligns across 15 bases. Germline V gives CDR1 SEHNR, CDR2 FQNEAQ (reference sequence). The CDR3 is 19 amino acids. Trimming took 4 bases from V and 1 from J; bases not matched to a gene: 9. CDR3 loop: CASSSAGLAGGQRTDTQYF. The CDR3 nucleotides are TGTGCCAGCAGCTCGGCCGGACTAGCGGGGGGGCAGCGCACAGATACGCAGTATTTT.

This clonotype has just a few counts. This sequence joins TRBV6-5 and TRBJ1-5; D gene ambiguous. The CDR3 spans 15 residues. V shed 0 bases and J shed 3 bases, with 9 bases lying between them. CDR1 and CDR2 from the germline V gene are MNHEY and SVGAGI. CDR3 residues: CASSYSSGNNQPQHF. CDR3 coding DNA: TGTGCCAGCAGTTACTCCTCGGGGAACAATCAGCCCCAGCATTTT.

The chain recombines TRBV5-1 with TRBJ1-6; D gene unclear. The V and J ends lost 0 bases and 6 bases respectively, with 13 bases between them. The CDR3 length is 16 residues. In germline, CDR1 is SGHRS, CDR2 YFSETQ. CDR3 bases: TGCGCCAGCAGCTTGGAACCCGGACGGACTAATTCACCCCTCCACTTT. Its translation: CASSLEPGRTNSPLHF.

Many counts were recorded for this clonotype. The rearrangement uses TRBV7-2 and TRBJ2-2, with a weak D call TRBD1 (6 bases). This CDR3 spans 14 amino acids. Trimming took 6 bases from V and 6 from J, leaving 14 bases between them. The germline gives CDR1 SGHTA, CDR2 FQGNSA. The CDR3 loop reads CASSSQGSAGELFF. The CDR3 DNA is TGTGCCAGCAGTTCACAGGGTTCCGCCGGGGAGCTGTTTTTT.

The chain combines TRBV6-1 with TRBJ2-1; TRBD1 matches at 8 bases. The CDR3 is made up of 15 amino acids. Germline trimming cut 2 bases from V and 7 bases from J; bases unmatched to any gene: 7. Per the germline V gene, CDR1 is MNHNS and CDR2 is SASEGT. This chain's CDR3 is CASSEQRTGRNEQFF. DNA for the CDR3: TGTGCCAGCAGTGAACAGAGGACAGGGAGGAATGAGCAGTTCTTC.

The chain recombines TRBV6-2 or TRBV6-3 with TRBJ2-1; D not certain. Germline-derived CDR1 and CDR2 are MNHEY and SVGEGT. V lost 5 bases and J 4 bases, leaving 12 bases between the germline ends. The CDR3 spans 14 residues. The CDR3 is CASSRVDIYNEQFF. The CDR3 coding sequence is TGTGCCAGCAGTCGCGTTGACATATACAATGAGCAGTTCTTC.

The CDR3 DNA follows: TGTGCCAGCAGCTTGGACAGGGTTAAGGGCTACACCTTC. It yields the protein CASSLDRVKGYTF. The chain joins TRBV7-2 to TRBJ1-2, with 8 bases aligning to TRBD1. The CDR3 is 13 residues long. With V trimmed by 3 bases and J by 8 bases, 5 bases remained unmatched. Germline V gene data show CDR1 as SGHTA and CDR2 as FQGNSA. Filled out from reference TRBV7-2 and TRBJ1-2, the complete variable domain reads GAGVSQSPSNKVTEKGKDVELRCDPISGHTALYWYRQSLGQGLEFLIYFQGNSAPDKSGLPSDRFSAERTGGSVSTLTIQRTQQEDSAVYLCASSLDRVKGYTFGSGTRLTVV.

This clonotype appeared a few times. The rearrangement uses TRBV4-2 and TRBJ2-2; 9 bases match TRBD1. Losses at the gene ends were 2 bases for V and 7 bases for J; bases not matched to a gene: 5. There are 15 residues in the CDR3. Germline V gene sequence: CDR1 LGHNA, CDR2 YNFKEQ. CDR3 in amino acids: CASSQRTGEHGELFF. The DNA for the CDR3 is TGTGCCAGCAGCCAAAGGACAGGGGAGCACGGGGAGCTGTTTTTT.

The chain joins TRBV7-2 to TRBJ2-3, with D possibly being TRBD2 (6 bases). The germline V gene has CDR1 SGHTA and CDR2 FQGNSA. The CDR3 covers 15 residues. V was pared by 4 bases and J by 6 bases, with 17 bases between. CDR3 sequence reads: CASSYRGTGYDTQYF. DNA for the CDR3: TGTGCCAGCAGCTATCGGGGGACTGGGTATGATACGCAGTATTTT.

The V call is TRBV9, the J call TRBJ2-1, with 9 positions matching TRBD2. The germline CDR1 and CDR2 sequences are SGDLS and YYNGEE. The CDR3 consists of 15 residues. V gave up 2 bases and J gave up 4 bases; unmatched junction bases: 4. In DNA form, the CDR3 reads TGTGCCAGCAGCGTCGAGCGGGAGGCGTACAATGAGCAGTTCTTC. Protein: CASSVEREAYNEQFF. Complete variable domain (other parts from reference TRBV9 and TRBJ2-1): DSGVTQTPKHLITATGQRVTLRCSPRSGDLSVYWYQQSLDQGLQFLIQYYNGEERAKGNILERFSAQQFPDLHSELNLSSLELGDSALYFCASSVEREAYNEQFFGPGTRLTVL.

This clonotype was observed a few times. The chain carries TRBV23-1 and TRBJ2-5, with D perhaps TRBD2 (7 bases). TRBV23-1 is treated as an ORF (open reading frame) with a function not yet certain. The CDR3 runs 16 residues. The germline V and J ends were trimmed by 4 bases and 1 base, with 16 bases remaining between them. The DNA for the CDR3 is TGCGCCAGCAGTCTCGTGAGGAGGGGGGGCCAAGAGACCCAGTACTTC. This sequence encodes CASSLVRRGGQETQYF.

This clonotype was counted ten times or more. The chain employs TRBV12-3 or TRBV12-4 and TRBJ2-1; D perhaps matches TRBD2 (5 bases). V lost 8 bases to trimming and J lost 7 bases, with 15 bases between them. CDR3 length equals 13 residues. The CDR3 loop reads CASVRAMRNEQFF. CDR3 in DNA: TGTGCCAGCGTGAGGGCCATGCGAAATGAGCAGTTCTTC.

This chain uses TRBV11-2 with TRBJ1-2, with D maybe TRBD1 (5 bases). Trimming cost V 6 bases and J 8 bases, with 16 bases left between them. The germline V gene has CDR1 SGHAT and CDR2 FQNNGV. This CDR3 contains 13 residues. The CDR3 region is CASRLRQGDGYTF. CDR3 nucleotide sequence: TGTGCCAGCAGGCTCCGGCAGGGAGACGGCTACACCTTC.

The V call is TRBV11-3, the J call TRBJ1-3; a possible D gene is TRBD1 (6 bases). Germline assignment: CDR1 SGHNT and CDR2 YENEEA. Trimming cost V 6 bases and J 4 bases, with 10 bases left between them. This CDR3 contains 13 residues. The CDR3 nucleotides are TGTGCCAGCAGTCGGACAGACGGAAACACCATATATTTT. Protein product: CASSRTDGNTIYF.

This clonotype was found a few times. The rearrangement joins TRBV6-5 to TRBJ1-2, with D unclear. CDR1 and CDR2 (germline): MNHEY, SVGAGI. The CDR3 extends over 13 amino acids. V lost 5 bases to trimming and J lost 2 bases, with 9 bases between them. CDR3 protein: CASSMVDNYGYTF. Written as DNA, the CDR3 is TGTGCCAGCAGTATGGTTGACAACTATGGCTACACCTTC.

J is TRBJ2-5 and V is TRBV4-3; no reliable D call. CDR1 and CDR2 (germline): LGHNA, YSLEER. This CDR3 has 15 residues. With 0 bases removed from V and 5 bases from J, the gap between germline ends came to 13 bases. CDR3 sequence: CASSQEANRPETQYF. As DNA, the CDR3 is TGCGCCAGCAGCCAAGAGGCCAACCGCCCGGAGACCCAGTACTTC.

V gene TRBV4-1 combines with J gene TRBJ1-2, with a tentative D call TRBD1 (6 bases). V was pared by 4 bases and J by 0 bases, with 9 bases between. CDR3 length: 14 amino acids. Germline V gene lookup returns CDR1 MGHRA and CDR2 YSYEKL. CDR3 sequence reads: CASSPRQANYGYTF. The CDR3 region has the DNA TGCGCCAGCAGCCCACGACAGGCTAACTATGGCTACACCTTC.

This clonotype was detected a few times. V is TRBV7-2 and J is TRBJ1-1; D is uncertain. CDR3 length: 14 residues. V was cut by 5 bases and J by 4 bases, with 14 bases left in between. Germline values: CDR1 SGHTA, CDR2 FQGNSA. This CDR3 reads CASSPMGGATEAFF. The CDR3 DNA sequence: TGTGCCAGCAGCCCCATGGGCGGAGCCACTGAAGCTTTCTTT.

This clonotype was counted a few times. The chain links TRBV4-2 to TRBJ1-2; the match to TRBD1 covers 7 bases. V was clipped by 1 base and J by 8 bases; unmatched bases: 10. Germline V gives CDR1 LGHNA, CDR2 YNFKEQ. The CDR3 spans 15 residues. CDR3 residues: CASSQGGQRVPGYTF. The CDR3 coding sequence is TGTGCCAGCAGCCAAGGGGGACAGCGAGTCCCGGGCTACACCTTC.

This clonotype was picked up many times. The chain links TRBV20-1 to TRBJ1-5; 9 nucleotides line up with TRBD1. Unmatched junction bases numbered 7, after V lost 1 base and J lost 6 bases. CDR3 size: 15 residues. Germline V gene data show CDR1 as DFQATT and CDR2 as SNEGSKA (reference sequence). The CDR3 here is CSARADRGFRQPQHF. Written as DNA, the CDR3 is TGCAGTGCTAGAGCCGACAGGGGGTTTCGTCAGCCCCAGCATTTT.

In its sample, this clonotype was seen a few times. The rearrangement links TRBV5-1 to TRBJ1-2; D gene uncertain. V was trimmed by 5 bases and J by 2 bases, leaving 4 bases between them. Germline assignment: CDR1 SGHRS and CDR2 YFSETQ. CDR3 length equals 11 residues. CDR3 nucleotide sequence: TGCGCCAGCAGGAACAACTATGGCTACACCTTC. Encoded protein: CASRNNYGYTF.

This clonotype was counted many times. This chain uses TRBV6-5 with TRBJ1-5; no clear D gene. The length of the CDR3 is 12 residues. V lost 4 bases to trimming and J lost 4 bases, with 5 bases between them. CDR1 is MNHEY, CDR2 SVGAGI, per germline. CDR3 sequence: CASSSLNQPQHF. DNA of the CDR3: TGTGCCAGCAGTTCCTTGAATCAGCCCCAGCATTTT.

This rearrangement joins TRBV20-1 to TRBJ2-7, with D hard to call. Germline loops: CDR1 DFQATT, CDR2 SNEGSKA (reference sequence). The CDR3 consists of 12 residues. The V gene lost 1 base and the J gene lost 5 bases, with 9 bases spanning the gap. CDR3 residues: CSARAWANEQYF. The DNA of the CDR3 is TGCAGTGCTAGAGCTTGGGCTAACGAGCAGTACTTC.